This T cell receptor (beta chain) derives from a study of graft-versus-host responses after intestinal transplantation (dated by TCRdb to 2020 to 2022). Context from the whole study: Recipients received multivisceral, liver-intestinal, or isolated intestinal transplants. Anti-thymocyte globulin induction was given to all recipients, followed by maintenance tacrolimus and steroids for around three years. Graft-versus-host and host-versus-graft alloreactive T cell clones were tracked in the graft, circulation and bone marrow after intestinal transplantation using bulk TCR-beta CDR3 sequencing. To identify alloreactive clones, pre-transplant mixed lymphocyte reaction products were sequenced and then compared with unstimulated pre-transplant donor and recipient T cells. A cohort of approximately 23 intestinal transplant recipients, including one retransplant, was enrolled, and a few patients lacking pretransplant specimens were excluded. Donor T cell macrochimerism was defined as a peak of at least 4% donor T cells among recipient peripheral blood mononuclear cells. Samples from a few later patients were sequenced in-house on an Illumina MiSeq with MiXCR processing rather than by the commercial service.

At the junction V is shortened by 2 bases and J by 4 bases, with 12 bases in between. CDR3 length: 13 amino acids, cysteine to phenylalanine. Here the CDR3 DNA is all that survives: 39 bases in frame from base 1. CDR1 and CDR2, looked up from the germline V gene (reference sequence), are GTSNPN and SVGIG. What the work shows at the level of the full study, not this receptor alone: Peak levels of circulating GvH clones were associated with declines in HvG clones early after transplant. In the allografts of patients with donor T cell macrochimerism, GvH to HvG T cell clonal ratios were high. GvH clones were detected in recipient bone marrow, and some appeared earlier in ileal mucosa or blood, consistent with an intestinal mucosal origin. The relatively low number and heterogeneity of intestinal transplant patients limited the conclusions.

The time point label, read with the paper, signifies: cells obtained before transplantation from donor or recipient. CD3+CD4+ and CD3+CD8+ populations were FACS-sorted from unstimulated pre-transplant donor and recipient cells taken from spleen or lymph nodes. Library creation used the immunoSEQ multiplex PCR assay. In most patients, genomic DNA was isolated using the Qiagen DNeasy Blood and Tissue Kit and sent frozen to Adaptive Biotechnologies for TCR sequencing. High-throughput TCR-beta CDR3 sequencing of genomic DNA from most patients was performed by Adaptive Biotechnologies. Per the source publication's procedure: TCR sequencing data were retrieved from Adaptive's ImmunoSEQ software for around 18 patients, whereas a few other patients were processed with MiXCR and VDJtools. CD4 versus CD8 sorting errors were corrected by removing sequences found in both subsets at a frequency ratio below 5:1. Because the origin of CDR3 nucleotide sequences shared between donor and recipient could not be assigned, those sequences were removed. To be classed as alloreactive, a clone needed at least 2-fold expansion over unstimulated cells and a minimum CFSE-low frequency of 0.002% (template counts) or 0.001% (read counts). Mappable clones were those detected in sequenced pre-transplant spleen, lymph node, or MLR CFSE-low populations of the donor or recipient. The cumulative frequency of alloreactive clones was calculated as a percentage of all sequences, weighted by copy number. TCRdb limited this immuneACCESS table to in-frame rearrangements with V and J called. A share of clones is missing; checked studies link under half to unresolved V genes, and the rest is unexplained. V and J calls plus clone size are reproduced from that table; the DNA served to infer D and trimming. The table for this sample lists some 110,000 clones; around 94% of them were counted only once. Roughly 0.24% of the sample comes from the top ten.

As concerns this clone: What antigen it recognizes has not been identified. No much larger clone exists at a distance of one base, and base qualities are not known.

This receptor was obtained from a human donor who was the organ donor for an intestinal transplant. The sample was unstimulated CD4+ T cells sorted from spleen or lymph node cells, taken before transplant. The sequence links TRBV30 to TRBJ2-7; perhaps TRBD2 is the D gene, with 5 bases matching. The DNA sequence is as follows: TGTGCCTGGAGTAGAGGGAGCATATACGAGCAGTACTTC. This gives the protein CAWSRGSIYEQYF.